This entry describes one T cell receptor (beta chain). Its antigen is as yet unknown. The data belong to a study of primary melanoma T cells and metastatic recurrence. Study context: Samples were primary melanomas of stage T2 to T4.

Overall study results and limits: Reportedly, T-cell fraction predicted progression-free survival beyond thickness, ulceration, mitoses, age. Adding T-cell fraction to thickness reportedly best improved survival prediction. Suggested, not shown: primary melanomas can contain effective antitumor T cells.

The germline CDR1 and CDR2 sequences are MDHEN and SYDVKM. V dropped 4 bases and J dropped 5 bases, with 12 bases sitting between them. The CDR3 covers 13 residues. TCRdb's table, derived via immunoSEQ multiplex PCR, lists solely in-frame clones and lacks some. The specimen's table records about 66 clones. This chain links TRBV28 with TRBJ2-7, with D perhaps TRBD2 (6 bases). The sequence derives from a human donor with melanoma. The sample consisted of melanoma tumor tissue. In nucleotides, the CDR3 is TGTGCCAGCAGTTCCCTAGGAGGGAACGAGCAGTACTTC. This encodes CASSSLGGNEQYF.